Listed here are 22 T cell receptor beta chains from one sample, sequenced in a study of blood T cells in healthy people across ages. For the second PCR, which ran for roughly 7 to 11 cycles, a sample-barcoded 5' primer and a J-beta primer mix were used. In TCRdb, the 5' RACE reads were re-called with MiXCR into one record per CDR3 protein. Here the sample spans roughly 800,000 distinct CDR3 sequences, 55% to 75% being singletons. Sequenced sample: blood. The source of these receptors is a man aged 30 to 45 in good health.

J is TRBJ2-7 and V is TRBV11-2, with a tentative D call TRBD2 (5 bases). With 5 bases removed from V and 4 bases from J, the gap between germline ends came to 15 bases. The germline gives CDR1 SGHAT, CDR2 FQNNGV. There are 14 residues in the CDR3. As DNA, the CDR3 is TGTGCCAGCAGCCTTACTACGGGGTTATACGAGCAGTACTTC. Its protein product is CASSLTTGLYEQYF. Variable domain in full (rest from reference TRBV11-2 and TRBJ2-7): EAGVAQSPRYKIIEKRQSVAFWCNPISGHATLYWYQQILGQGPKLLIQFQNNGVVDDSQLPKDRFSAERLKGVDSTLKIQPAKLEDSAVYLCASSLTTGLYEQYFGPGTRLTVT.

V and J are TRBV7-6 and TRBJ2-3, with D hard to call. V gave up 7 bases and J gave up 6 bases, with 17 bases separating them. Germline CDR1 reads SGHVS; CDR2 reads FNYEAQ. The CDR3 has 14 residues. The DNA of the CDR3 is TGTGCCAGCACCACACCCGGGTTCGGGGATACGCAGTATTTT. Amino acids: CASTTPGFGDTQYF.

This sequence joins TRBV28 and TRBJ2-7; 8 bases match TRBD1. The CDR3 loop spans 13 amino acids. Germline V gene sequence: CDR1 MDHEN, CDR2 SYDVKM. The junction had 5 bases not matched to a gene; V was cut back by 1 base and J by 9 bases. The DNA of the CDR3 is TGTGCCAGCAGTTTATCGGTTGACAGGGGGCAGTACTTC. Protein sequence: CASSLSVDRGQYF.

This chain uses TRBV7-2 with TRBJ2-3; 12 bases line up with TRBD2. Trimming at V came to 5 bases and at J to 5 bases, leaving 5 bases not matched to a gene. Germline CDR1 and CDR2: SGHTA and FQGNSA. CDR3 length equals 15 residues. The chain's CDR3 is CASSRGGLAGDTQYF. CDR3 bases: TGTGCCAGCAGCCGGGGGGGACTAGCGGGAGATACGCAGTATTTT.

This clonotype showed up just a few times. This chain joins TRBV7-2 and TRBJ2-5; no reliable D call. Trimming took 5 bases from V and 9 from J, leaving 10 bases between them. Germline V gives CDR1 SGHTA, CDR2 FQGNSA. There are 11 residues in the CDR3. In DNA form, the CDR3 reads TGTGCCAGCAGCCTGCGCTCGGCCCAGTACTTC. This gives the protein CASSLRSAQYF.

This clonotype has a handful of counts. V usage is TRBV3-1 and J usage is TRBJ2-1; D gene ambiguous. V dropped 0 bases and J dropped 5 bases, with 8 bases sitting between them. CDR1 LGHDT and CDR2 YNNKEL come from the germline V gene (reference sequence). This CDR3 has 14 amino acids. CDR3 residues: CASSQDNGNNEQFF. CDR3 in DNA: TGTGCCAGCAGCCAAGATAACGGAAACAATGAGCAGTTCTTC.

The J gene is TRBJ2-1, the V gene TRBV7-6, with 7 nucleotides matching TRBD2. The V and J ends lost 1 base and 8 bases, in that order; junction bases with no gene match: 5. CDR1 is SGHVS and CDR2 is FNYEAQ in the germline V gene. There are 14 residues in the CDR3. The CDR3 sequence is CASSLEWRGYEQFF. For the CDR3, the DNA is TGTGCCAGCAGCTTAGAATGGCGGGGGTATGAGCAGTTCTTC.

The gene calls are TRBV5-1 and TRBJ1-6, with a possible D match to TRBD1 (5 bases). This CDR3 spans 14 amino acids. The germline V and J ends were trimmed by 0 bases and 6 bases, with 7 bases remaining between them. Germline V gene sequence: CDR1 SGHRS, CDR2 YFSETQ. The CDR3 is CASSLEQANSPLHF. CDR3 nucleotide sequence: TGCGCCAGCAGCTTGGAACAGGCTAATTCACCCCTCCACTTT.

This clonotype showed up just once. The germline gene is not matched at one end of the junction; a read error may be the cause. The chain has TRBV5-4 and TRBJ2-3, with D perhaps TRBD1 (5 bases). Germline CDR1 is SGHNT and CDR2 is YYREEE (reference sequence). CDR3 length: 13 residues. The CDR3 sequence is CASSPLGQGSQSF. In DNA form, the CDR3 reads TGTGCCAGCAGCCCGCTCGGGCAGGGAAGCCAGTCTTTT.

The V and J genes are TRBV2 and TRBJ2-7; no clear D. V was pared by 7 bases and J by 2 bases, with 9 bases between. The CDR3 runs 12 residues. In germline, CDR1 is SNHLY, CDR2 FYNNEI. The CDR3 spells CASNDWAYEQYF. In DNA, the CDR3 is TGTGCCAGCAATGATTGGGCCTACGAGCAGTACTTC.

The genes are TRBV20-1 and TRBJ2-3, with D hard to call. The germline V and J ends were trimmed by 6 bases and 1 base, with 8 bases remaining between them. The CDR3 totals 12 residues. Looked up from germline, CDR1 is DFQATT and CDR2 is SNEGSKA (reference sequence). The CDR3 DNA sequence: TGCAGTGCGCAGTGGGGCACAGATACGCAGTATTTT. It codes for CSAQWGTDTQYF.

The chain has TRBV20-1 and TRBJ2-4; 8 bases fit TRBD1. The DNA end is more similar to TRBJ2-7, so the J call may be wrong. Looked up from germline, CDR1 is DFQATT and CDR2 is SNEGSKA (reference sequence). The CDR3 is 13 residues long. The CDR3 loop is CSAPQGAAYEQYF. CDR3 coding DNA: TGCAGTGCCCCGCAGGGGGCTGCCTACGAGCAGTACTTC.

The CDR3 loop is CASKLGVVTADTQYF. The CDR3 nucleotides read TGTGCCAGCAAATTGGGGGTGGTGACCGCAGATACGCAGTATTTT. The V and J genes are TRBV9 and TRBJ2-3, with D tentatively TRBD1 or TRBD2 (5 bases each). V was cut by 6 bases and J by 4 bases, with 18 bases left in between. CDR1 is SGDLS, CDR2 YYNGEE, per germline. The CDR3 is made up of 15 amino acids.

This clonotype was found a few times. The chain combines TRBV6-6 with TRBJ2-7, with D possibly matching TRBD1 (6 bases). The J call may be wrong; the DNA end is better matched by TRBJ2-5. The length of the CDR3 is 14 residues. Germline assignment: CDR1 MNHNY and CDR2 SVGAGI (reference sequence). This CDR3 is CASSYGTTQETQYF. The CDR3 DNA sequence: TGTGCCAGCTCATACGGGACAACACAAGAGACCCAGTACTTC.

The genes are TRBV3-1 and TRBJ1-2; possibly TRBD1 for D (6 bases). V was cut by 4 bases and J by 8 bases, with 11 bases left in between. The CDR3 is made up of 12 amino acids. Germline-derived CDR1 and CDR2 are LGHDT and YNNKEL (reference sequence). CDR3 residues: CASSRRGRGYTF. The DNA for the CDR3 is TGTGCCAGCAGCCGCAGGGGACGGGGCTACACCTTC.

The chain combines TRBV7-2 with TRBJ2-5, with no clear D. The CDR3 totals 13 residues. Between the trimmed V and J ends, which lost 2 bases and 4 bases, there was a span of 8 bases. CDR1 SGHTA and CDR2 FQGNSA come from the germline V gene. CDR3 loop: CASSLYEPETQYF. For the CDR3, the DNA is TGTGCCAGCAGCTTATACGAGCCAGAGACCCAGTACTTC.

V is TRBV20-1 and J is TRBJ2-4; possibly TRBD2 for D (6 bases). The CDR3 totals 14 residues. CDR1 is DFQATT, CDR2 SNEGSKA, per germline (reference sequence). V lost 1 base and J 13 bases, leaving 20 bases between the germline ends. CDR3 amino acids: CSARGWGVNNEQYF. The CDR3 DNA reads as TGCAGTGCTAGAGGGTGGGGGGTTAACAATGAGCAGTACTTC.

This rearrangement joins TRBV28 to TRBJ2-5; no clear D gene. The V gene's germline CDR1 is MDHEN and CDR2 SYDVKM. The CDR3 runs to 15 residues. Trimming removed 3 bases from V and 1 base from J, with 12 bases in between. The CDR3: CASSFISSLQETQYF. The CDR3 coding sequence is TGTGCCAGCAGTTTTATAAGCAGCCTCCAAGAGACCCAGTACTTC.

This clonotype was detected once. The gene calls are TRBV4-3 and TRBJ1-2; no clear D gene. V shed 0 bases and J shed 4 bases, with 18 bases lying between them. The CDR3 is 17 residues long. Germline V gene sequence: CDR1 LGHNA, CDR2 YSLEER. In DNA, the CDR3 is TGCGCCAGCAGCCAAGATCTCTTGACGGGAGGATCCTATGGCTACACCTTC. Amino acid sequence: CASSQDLLTGGSYGYTF.

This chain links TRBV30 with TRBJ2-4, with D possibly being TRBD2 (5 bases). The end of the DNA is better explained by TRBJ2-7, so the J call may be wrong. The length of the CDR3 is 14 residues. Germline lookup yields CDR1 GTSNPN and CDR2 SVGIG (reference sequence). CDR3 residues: CAWGTGFLPYEQYF. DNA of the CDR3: TGTGCCTGGGGTACGGGGTTTCTCCCCTACGAGCAGTACTTC.

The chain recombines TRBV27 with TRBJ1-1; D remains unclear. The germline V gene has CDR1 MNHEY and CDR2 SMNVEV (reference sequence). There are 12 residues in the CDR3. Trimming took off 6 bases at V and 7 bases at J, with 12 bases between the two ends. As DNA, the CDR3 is TGTGCCAGCAGGCGCGGTCTCAGTGAAGCTTTCTTT. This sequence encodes CASRRGLSEAFF.

This chain's CDR3 is CASSQGGMGQDEQYF. The CDR3 DNA reads as TGCGCCAGCAGCCAAGGGGGCATGGGGCAGGATGAGCAGTACTTC. The genes are TRBV5-1 and TRBJ2-7; 7 bases agree with TRBD1. Germline V CDR1 and CDR2: SGHRS, YFSETQ. V lost 4 bases, J lost 7 bases, and 14 bases stayed unmatched. The CDR3 sequence is 15 residues long.